Listed below are T cell receptor beta chains from one sample, sequenced in a study of CD8 T cells in ankylosing spondylitis. One entry per CDR3 protein results from TCRdb running MiXCR on the 5' RACE reads. The sample has more than 150,000 distinct CDR3 sequences, roughly 20% seen once; the top ten hold approximately 4%. The sequenced material came from blood, either unsorted or a sorted T cell fraction (not recorded which). Receptor source: a male donor aged 10-35 years with ankylosing spondylitis or in good health (not recorded which). The CDR3 runs from the conserved cysteine through the conserved F or W. D genes are given only for firm matches. Clone size is stated in some rows and not others, as once, few, many or a class when expanded.

>TRBV29-1|13|TRBJ2-1|few|-
TGCAGCGTTGAAAGGCGGAATTACAATGAGCAGTTCTTC
CSVERRNYNEQFF
>TRBV29-1|12|TRBJ2-7|few|-
TGCAGCGCCCTTGACGGAACCTACGAGCAGTACTTC
CSALDGTYEQYF
>TRBV2|13|TRBJ2-5|many|-
TGTGCCAGCACCTTGAACAAACAAGAGACCCAGTACTTC
CASTLNKQETQYF
>TRBV24-1|12|TRBJ2-3|many|-
TGTGCCACCAGTGATCGGTTGGATACGCAGTATTTT
CATSDRLDTQYF
>TRBV12-3/TRBV12-4|16|TRBJ2-1|-|-
TGTGCCAGCAGTTTCGAGCGCTCCCACTCCTACAATGAGCAGTTCTTC
CASSFERSHSYNEQFF
>TRBV7-2|15|TRBJ2-7|many|TRBD1
TGTGCCAGCAGCTCCGGACCGGGACAGACCTACGAGCAGTACTTC
CASSSGPGQTYEQYF
>TRBV6-6|16|TRBJ1-1|many|-
TGTGCCAGCAGTTACTCTATGGAGGGTGGCAACACTGAAGCTTTCTTT
CASSYSMEGGNTEAFF
>TRBV19|16|TRBJ2-7|many|TRBD1
TGTGCCAGTAGTACCGCCGGAGGACAGGGCTCCTACGAGCAGTACTTC
CASSTAGGQGSYEQYF
>TRBV5-1|17|TRBJ2-1|many|-
TGCGCCAGCAGCCCGGGACATGCCGCGTTGCGGGACAATGAGCAGTTCTTC
CASSPGHAALRDNEQFF
>TRBV20-1|14|TRBJ2-7|many|TRBD2
TGCAGTGCTAGAGACCTTGGCGGGAGAGCCGAGCAGTACTTC
CSARDLGGRAEQYF
>TRBV5-5|15|TRBJ2-5|many|-
TGTGCCAGCAGCTTAAGGGGTCTGTACCAAGAGACCCAGTACTTC
CASSLRGLYQETQYF
>TRBV5-1|16|TRBJ2-3|many|-
TGCGCCAGCAGTTTGGAGCCCCGGGGAGGCACAGATACGCAGTATTTT
CASSLEPRGGTDTQYF
>TRBV29-1|15|TRBJ2-3|-|TRBD2
TGCAGCGTCGGAGGGAGGGGCACCGACGCAGATACGCAGTATTTT
CSVGGRGTDADTQYF
>TRBV7-2|13|TRBJ2-5|many|TRBD2
TGTGCCAGCAGCTTAGCAGGAGGGACTACGAGTGACTTC
CASSLAGGTTSDF